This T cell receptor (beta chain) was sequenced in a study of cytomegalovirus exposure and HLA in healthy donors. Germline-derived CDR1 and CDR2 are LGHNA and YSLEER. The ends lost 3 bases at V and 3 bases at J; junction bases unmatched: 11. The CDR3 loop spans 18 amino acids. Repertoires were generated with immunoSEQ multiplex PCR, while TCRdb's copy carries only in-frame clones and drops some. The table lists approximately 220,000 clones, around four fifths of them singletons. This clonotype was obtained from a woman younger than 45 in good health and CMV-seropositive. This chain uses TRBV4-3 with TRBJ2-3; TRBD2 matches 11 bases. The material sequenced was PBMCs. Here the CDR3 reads CASSQAWGLAVLTDTQYF. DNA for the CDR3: TGCGCCAGCAGCCAGGCATGGGGACTAGCGGTACTAACAGATACGCAGTATTTT.